The sequence of this T cell receptor (beta chain) was determined in a study of shared clonotypes between healthy human individuals. Overall study context: In total, the donors were two women and a few men aged 18 to 49.

As processed by the authors: ImmunoSEQ only sent back junction sequences with no quality scores, so filtering was done differently. The protocol was immunoSEQ multiplex PCR, while the TCRdb copy is restricted to in-frame clones and leaves out a portion. V and J calls and clone size are given by that table; D and trimming were obtained from the DNA. The top ten clones hold 0.37% of a sample with 2 million to 2.5 million clones, 80% to 95% of them seen once. About this clone: The antigen is not known.

Whole-study findings and limits: Among donors, sharing of clonotypes was expected to be affected by sequencing depth.

CDR1 is ENHRY, CDR2 SYGVKD, per germline. The CDR3 extends over 13 amino acids. Trimming took off 1 base at V and 7 bases at J, with 7 bases between the two ends. The receptor comes from a man aged 18 to 29 in good health. Some clones in this sample may be carry-over from other donors' samples. The sample consisted of naive CD4+ T cells from PBMCs. Subset: CD45RA+ positively selected. V usage is TRBV10-3 and J usage is TRBJ2-2; D unresolved. The CDR3, as DNA: TGTGCCATCAGTGAGTACAGTGGCGGGGAGCTGTTTTTT. Translated: CAISEYSGGELFF.